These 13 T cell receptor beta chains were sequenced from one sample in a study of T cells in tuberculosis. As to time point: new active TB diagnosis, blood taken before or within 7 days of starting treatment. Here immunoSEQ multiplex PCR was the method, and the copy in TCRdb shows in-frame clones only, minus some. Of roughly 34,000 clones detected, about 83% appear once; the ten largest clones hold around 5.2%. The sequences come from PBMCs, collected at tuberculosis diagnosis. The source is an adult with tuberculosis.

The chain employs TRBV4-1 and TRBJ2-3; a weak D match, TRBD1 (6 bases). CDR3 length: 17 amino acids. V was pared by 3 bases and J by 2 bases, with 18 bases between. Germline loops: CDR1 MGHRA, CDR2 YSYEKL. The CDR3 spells CASSQGAGGIFTDTQYF. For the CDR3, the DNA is TGCGCCAGCAGCCAGGGGGCTGGCGGAATCTTCACAGATACGCAGTATTTT.

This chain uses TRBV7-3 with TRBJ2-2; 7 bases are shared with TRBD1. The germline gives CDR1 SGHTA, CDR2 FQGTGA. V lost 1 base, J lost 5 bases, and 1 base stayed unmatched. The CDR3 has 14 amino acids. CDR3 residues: CASSLMGQTGELFF. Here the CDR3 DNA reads TGTGCCAGCAGCTTAATGGGACAGACCGGGGAGCTGTTTTTT. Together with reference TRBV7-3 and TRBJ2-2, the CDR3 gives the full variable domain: GAGVSQTPSNKVTEKGKYVELRCDPISGHTALYWYRQSLGQGPEFLIYFQGTGAADDSGLPNDRFFAVRPEGSVSTLKIQRTERGDSAVYLCASSLMGQTGELFFGEGSRLTVL.

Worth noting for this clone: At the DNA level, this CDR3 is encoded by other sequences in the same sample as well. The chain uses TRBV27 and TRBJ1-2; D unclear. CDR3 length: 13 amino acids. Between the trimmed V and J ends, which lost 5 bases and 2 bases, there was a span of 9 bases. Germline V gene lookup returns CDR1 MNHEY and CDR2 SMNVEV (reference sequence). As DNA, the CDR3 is TGTGCCAGCAGTCTCCGGGAAAACTATGGCTACACCTTC. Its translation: CASSLRENYGYTF.

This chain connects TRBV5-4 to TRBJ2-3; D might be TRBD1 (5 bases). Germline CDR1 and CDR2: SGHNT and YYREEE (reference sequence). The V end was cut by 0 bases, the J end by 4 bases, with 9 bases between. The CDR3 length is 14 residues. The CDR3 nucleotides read TGTGCCAGCAGCTTGGAAAGGGGCGCAGATACGCAGTATTTT. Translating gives CASSLERGADTQYF.

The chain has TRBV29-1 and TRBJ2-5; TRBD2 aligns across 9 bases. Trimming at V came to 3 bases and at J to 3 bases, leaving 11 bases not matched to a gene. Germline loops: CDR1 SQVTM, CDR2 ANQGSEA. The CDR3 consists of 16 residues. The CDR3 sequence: CSVDGSAGGLKETQYF. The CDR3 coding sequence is TGCAGCGTTGATGGATCGGCGGGAGGGCTTAAAGAGACCCAGTACTTC.

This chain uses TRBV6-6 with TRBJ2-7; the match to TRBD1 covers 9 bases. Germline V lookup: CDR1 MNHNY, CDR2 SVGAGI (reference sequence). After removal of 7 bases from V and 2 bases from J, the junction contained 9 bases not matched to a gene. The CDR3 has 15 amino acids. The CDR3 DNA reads TGTGCCAGCATCGAAAGGGGACAGGGACCCTACGAGCAGTACTTC. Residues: CASIERGQGPYEQYF.

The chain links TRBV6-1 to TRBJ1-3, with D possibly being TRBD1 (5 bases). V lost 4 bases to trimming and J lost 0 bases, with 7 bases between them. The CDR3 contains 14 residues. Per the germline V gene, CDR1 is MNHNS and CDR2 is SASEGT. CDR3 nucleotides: TGTGCCAGCAGTGTAAGGGGCTCTGGAAACACCATATATTTT. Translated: CASSVRGSGNTIYF.

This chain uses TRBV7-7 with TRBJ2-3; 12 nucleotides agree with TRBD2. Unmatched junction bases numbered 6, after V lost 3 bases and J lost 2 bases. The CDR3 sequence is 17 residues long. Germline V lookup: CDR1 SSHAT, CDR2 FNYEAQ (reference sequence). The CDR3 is CASSLLLAGGPTDTQYF. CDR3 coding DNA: TGTGCCAGCAGCTTGCTCCTAGCGGGGGGGCCCACAGATACGCAGTATTTT.

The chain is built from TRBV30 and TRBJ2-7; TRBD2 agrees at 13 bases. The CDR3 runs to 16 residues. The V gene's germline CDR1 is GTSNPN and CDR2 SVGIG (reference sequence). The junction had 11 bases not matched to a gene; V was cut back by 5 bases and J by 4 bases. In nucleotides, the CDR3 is TGTGCCTGGCGAGGGACTAGCGGGAACCTGGCGTACGAGCAGTACTTC. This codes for CAWRGTSGNLAYEQYF.

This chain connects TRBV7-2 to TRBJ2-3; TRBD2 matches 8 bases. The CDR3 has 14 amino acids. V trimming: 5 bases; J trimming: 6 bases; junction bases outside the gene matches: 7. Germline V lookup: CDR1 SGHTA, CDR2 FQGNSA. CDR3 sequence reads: CASSPLASGDTQYF. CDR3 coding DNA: TGTGCCAGCAGCCCCCTGGCTAGCGGGGATACGCAGTATTTT. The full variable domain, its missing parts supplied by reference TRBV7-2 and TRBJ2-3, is GAGVSQSPSNKVTEKGKDVELRCDPISGHTALYWYRQSLGQGLEFLIYFQGNSAPDKSGLPSDRFSAERTGGSVSTLTIQRTQQEDSAVYLCASSPLASGDTQYFGPGTRLTVL.

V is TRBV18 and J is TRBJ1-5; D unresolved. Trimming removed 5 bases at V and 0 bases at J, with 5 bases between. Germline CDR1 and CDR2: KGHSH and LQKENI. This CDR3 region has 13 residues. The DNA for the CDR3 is TGTGCCAGCTCATCTACTAGCAATCAGCCCCAGCATTTT. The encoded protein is CASSSTSNQPQHF. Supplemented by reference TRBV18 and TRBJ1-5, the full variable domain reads NAGVMQNPRHLVRRRGQEARLRCSPMKGHSHVYWYRQLPEEGLKFMVYLQKENIIDESGMPKERFSAEFPKEGPSILRIQQVVRGDSAAYFCASSSTSNQPQHFGDGTRLSIL.

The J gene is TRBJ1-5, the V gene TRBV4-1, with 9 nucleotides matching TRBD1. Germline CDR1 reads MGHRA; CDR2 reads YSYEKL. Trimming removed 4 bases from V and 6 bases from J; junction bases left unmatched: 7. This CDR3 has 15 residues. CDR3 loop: CASSRRDREVQPQHF. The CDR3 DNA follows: TGCGCCAGCAGCCGCCGGGACAGGGAAGTTCAGCCCCAGCATTTT.

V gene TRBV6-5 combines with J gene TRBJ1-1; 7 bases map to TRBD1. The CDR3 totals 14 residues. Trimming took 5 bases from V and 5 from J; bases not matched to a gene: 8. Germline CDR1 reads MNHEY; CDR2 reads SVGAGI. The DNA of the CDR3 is TGTGCCAGCAGTAGCGGACAGGCTCGGACTGAAGCTTTCTTT. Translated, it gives CASSSGQARTEAFF.